The 9 T cell receptor beta chains presented below share a single source sample, sequenced in a study of cytomegalovirus exposure and HLA in healthy donors. The PCR ran on 60 Vbeta and 13 Jbeta primers. Clones were read by immunoSEQ multiplex PCR, and TCRdb kept only the in-frame ones, dropping some. The data show 50,000 or so clones, 65% to 80% seen once. Source material: PBMCs. These receptors all come from a woman aged 45-60 years in good health and CMV-seronegative.

The chain carries TRBV28 and TRBJ2-5; 9 nucleotides line up with TRBD1. CDR1 MDHEN and CDR2 SYDVKM come from the germline V gene. The V and J ends lost 8 bases and 5 bases, in that order; junction bases with no gene match: 12. The CDR3 sequence is 15 residues long. The CDR3 DNA follows: TGTGCCAGCTACTATGCGGGACAGGGTCAGGAGACCCAGTACTTC. Amino acid sequence: CASYYAGQGQETQYF.

The gene calls are TRBV28 and TRBJ1-5; possibly TRBD1 for D (5 bases). CDR3 length equals 14 residues. CDR1 is MDHEN and CDR2 is SYDVKM in the germline V gene. V lost 3 bases and J 7 bases, leaving 13 bases between the germline ends. CDR3 nucleotides: TGTGCCAGCAGTTTGGACACCCCCGGCCAGCCCCAGCATTTT. It is translated as CASSLDTPGQPQHF. Using reference TRBV28 and TRBJ1-5 for the parts outside the CDR3, the full variable domain is DVKVTQSSRYLVKRTGEKVFLECVQDMDHENMFWYRQDPGLGLRLIYFSYDVKMKEKGDIPEGYSVSREKKERFSLILESASTNQTSMYLCASSLDTPGQPQHFGDGTRLSIL.

The CDR3 region has the DNA TGTGCCAGCAGCCCCGGGACAGTTAGTAATTCACCCCTCCACTTT. It specifies CASSPGTVSNSPLHF. J is TRBJ1-6 and V is TRBV7-9; TRBD1 matches at 7 bases. V lost 5 bases to trimming and J lost 6 bases; unmatched junction nucleotides: 7. Looked up from germline, CDR1 is SEHNR and CDR2 is FQNEAQ (reference sequence). The CDR3 spans 15 residues.

The rearrangement links TRBV28 to TRBJ1-2, with 7 nucleotides matching TRBD1. Per germline, CDR1 MDHEN and CDR2 SYDVKM. V shed 7 bases and J 4 bases; nucleotides not matched to a gene: 6. The CDR3 consists of 13 residues. In DNA form, the CDR3 reads TGTGCCAGCAAGTTCAGGGACAGCTATGGCTACACCTTC. Translated, it gives CASKFRDSYGYTF.

This rearrangement joins TRBV19 to TRBJ2-6; D gene ambiguous. Germline CDR1 is LNHDA and CDR2 is SQIVND (reference sequence). CDR3 length: 15 amino acids. V was shortened by 9 bases and J by 0 bases, with 12 bases between the two germline ends. As DNA, the CDR3 is TGTGCCAGCTCCTCGGGTGACTCTGGGGCCAACGTCCTGACTTTC. Protein: CASSSGDSGANVLTF.

A note on this clone: This sample includes further DNA sequences coding for the same CDR3. V gene TRBV30 combines with J gene TRBJ2-1, with 7 bases aligning to TRBD2. V gave up 5 bases and J gave up 15 bases; unmatched junction bases: 16. The CDR3 runs to 13 residues. Per germline, CDR1 GTSNPN and CDR2 SVGIG (reference sequence). The CDR3 protein is CAWDRGSIPTPFF. CDR3 nucleotides: TGTGCCTGGGATCGCGGGAGCATACCCACCCCGTTCTTC.

This chain uses TRBV28 with TRBJ1-6, with D possibly being TRBD1 (5 bases). The CDR3 has 12 amino acids. Germline CDR1 is MDHEN and CDR2 is SYDVKM. Trimming took off 2 bases at V and 12 bases at J, with 8 bases between the two ends. CDR3: CASSLRGVPLHF. The CDR3 DNA follows: TGTGCCAGCAGTTTACGGGGGGTACCCCTCCACTTT.

For this clone: In this CDR3 the conserved last residue, phenylalanine or tryptophan, is missing, so a read error is likely. Because the CDR3's place on the DNA is in doubt, the DNA is left out and the CDR3 is given as listed by TCRdb. The chain joins TRBV21-1 to TRBJ2-7; the table's TRBD2 call for D was not verified on the DNA. TRBV21-1 is termed a pseudogene. The CDR3 length is 12 residues, termini included. This chain's CDR3 is CASSKLDRLGIS.

This clone occurred a few times. The CDR3 is CASSQEVRDTDTQYF. CDR3 DNA sequence: TGCGCCAGCAGCCAAGAGGTCAGGGACACAGATACGCAGTATTTT. The chain is built from TRBV4-1 and TRBJ2-3; tentative D call: TRBD1 (5 bases). V lost 0 bases and J lost 2, with 9 bases in between. CDR3 length: 15 amino acids. Germline V gene data show CDR1 as MGHRA and CDR2 as YSYEKL.